Listed below are T cell receptor beta chains from one sample, sequenced in a study of T cells in Graves' hyperthyroidism and ophthalmopathy. Via MiXCR, TCRdb re-called the multiplex PCR reads, giving one row per CDR3 protein. Counted here are 540,000 or so distinct CDR3 sequences, about half occurring once; the ten biggest clones make up around 20%. The sequenced sample was peripheral blood or thyroid tissue (not recorded which). These receptors all stem from an adult woman with Graves' disease, either hyperthyroidism or ophthalmopathy (not recorded which). The conserved cysteine and the conserved F or W are not part of the CDR3 here. Each record gives: CDR3 protein, J gene, V gene.

CDR3 protein: ATSDSPQGYEQY
J gene: TRBJ2-7
V gene: TRBV24-1

CDR3 protein: ASSLATSPYGYT
J gene: TRBJ1-2
V gene: TRBV6-6

CDR3 protein: ATSSDRGNTIY
J gene: TRBJ1-3
V gene: TRBV15

CDR3 protein: AIAQGPTETQY
J gene: TRBJ2-5
V gene: TRBV24-1

CDR3 protein: ATSEAGDHEKLF
J gene: TRBJ1-4
V gene: TRBV24-1

CDR3 protein: ATSLDRGWETQY
J gene: TRBJ2-5
V gene: TRBV15

CDR3 protein: ASSEARQGEAF
J gene: TRBJ1-1
V gene: TRBV2

CDR3 protein: ASRPRQGARSPLH
J gene: TRBJ1-6
V gene: TRBV28

CDR3 protein: ASAQSLSYEQY
J gene: TRBJ2-7
V gene: TRBV11-1

CDR3 protein: ATGLRQETQY
J gene: TRBJ2-5
V gene: TRBV15

CDR3 protein: ASSTYTASYEQY
J gene: TRBJ2-7
V gene: TRBV7-9

CDR3 protein: ASSSGRIGAF
J gene: TRBJ1-1
V gene: TRBV11-2

CDR3 protein: ASSKGQTSSYEQY
J gene: TRBJ2-7
V gene: TRBV6-6

CDR3 protein: ASSLDSSTDTQY
J gene: TRBJ2-3
V gene: TRBV7-8

CDR3 protein: ASSPGTVPYGQY
J gene: TRBJ2-7
V gene: TRBV28

CDR3 protein: ASSTERTNYGYT
J gene: TRBJ1-2
V gene: TRBV2

CDR3 protein: SVIAPRGLAGGYEQY
J gene: TRBJ2-7
V gene: TRBV29-1

CDR3 protein: ASSSGLTYEQY
J gene: TRBJ2-7
V gene: TRBV10-1

CDR3 protein: ASSEEAESSYEQY
J gene: TRBJ2-7
V gene: TRBV6-1

CDR3 protein: ASRAPDKLSGNTIY
J gene: TRBJ1-3
V gene: TRBV19

CDR3 protein: ASTEDFGTKTGELF
J gene: TRBJ2-2
V gene: TRBV6-6

CDR3 protein: ASSHQTANTGELF
J gene: TRBJ2-2
V gene: TRBV7-6

CDR3 protein: SARSSGSLY
J gene: TRBJ2-7
V gene: TRBV20-1

CDR3 protein: AISEDGMNTEAF
J gene: TRBJ1-1
V gene: TRBV10-3

CDR3 protein: ASRTGTANTEAF
J gene: TRBJ1-1
V gene: TRBV10-2

CDR3 protein: SSSRGRDTEAF
J gene: TRBJ1-1
V gene: TRBV29-1

CDR3 protein: AWIPPIWRNTIY
J gene: TRBJ1-3
V gene: TRBV30

CDR3 protein: SAGQGGYEQY
J gene: TRBJ2-7
V gene: TRBV29-1

CDR3 protein: ASSIDRGYLTGELF
J gene: TRBJ2-2
V gene: TRBV19

CDR3 protein: ASSTTPTDYEQY
J gene: TRBJ2-7
V gene: TRBV7-9

CDR3 protein: ASSSTGTGYT
J gene: TRBJ1-2
V gene: TRBV12-3/TRBV12-4

CDR3 protein: AITERLDSRSYEQY
J gene: TRBJ2-7
V gene: TRBV10-3

CDR3 protein: ASRFRRAQSEKLF
J gene: TRBJ1-4
V gene: TRBV19

CDR3 protein: AISGAGVNTEAF
J gene: TRBJ1-1
V gene: TRBV10-3

CDR3 protein: AINPGQGSPLH
J gene: TRBJ1-6
V gene: TRBV10-3

CDR3 protein: ASSRETSGRNEQF
J gene: TRBJ2-1
V gene: TRBV7-9

CDR3 protein: ASRRRDKGTQY
J gene: TRBJ2-5
V gene: TRBV7-6

CDR3 protein: SVVHGTGELF
J gene: TRBJ2-2
V gene: TRBV29-1

CDR3 protein: ASIWGTGAYEQY
J gene: TRBJ2-7
V gene: TRBV2

CDR3 protein: ASSRTSGGGQETQY
J gene: TRBJ2-5
V gene: TRBV7-2

CDR3 protein: SVVGLTSGTWEQY
J gene: TRBJ2-7
V gene: TRBV29-1

CDR3 protein: ASSLGIGGTEAF
J gene: TRBJ1-1
V gene: TRBV5-4